These T cell receptor beta chains were read from a single sample in a study of blood T cell repertoires in COVID-19. Repertoires were generated with immunoSEQ multiplex PCR, while TCRdb's copy carries only in-frame clones and drops some. The repertoire holds more than 95,000 clones, approximately 81% seen once, with 3.5% to 4% in the top ten. Sequences were obtained from peripheral blood. All receptors come from a woman aged 50 to 60 with acute or convalescent COVID-19. CDR3s include the opening cysteine and the closing phenylalanine or tryptophan.

v_gene,len,j_gene,CDR3aa
TRBV2,14,TRBJ1-1,CASSYQGANTEAFF
TRBV18,15,TRBJ1-5,CASSPPGGAGQPQHF
TRBV29-1,14,TRBJ1-6,CSARTGGYNSPLHF
TRBV27,13,TRBJ2-7,CASSGTALSEQYF
TRBV5-1,15,TRBJ2-1,CASSLAAGNYNEQFF
TRBV5-4,19,TRBJ1-2,CASSLVWSQRGPNNYGYTF
TRBV18,20,TRBJ2-3,CASSPIYLAQAGGRTDTQYF
TRBV2,14,TRBJ1-5,CASSDGQGGQPQHF
TRBV6-6,14,TRBJ2-3,CASSRGLETDTQYF
TRBV19,15,TRBJ1-1,CASSTERGRNTEAFF
TRBV28,18,TRBJ2-2,CASSFRTSGRPNTGELFF
TRBV15,16,TRBJ1-6,CATSLEVTAENSPLHF
TRBV6-5,14,TRBJ2-4,CASRGYGAKNIQYF
TRBV2,14,TRBJ1-1,CASSEVGGGTEAFF
TRBV4-2,14,TRBJ2-1,CASSQERENDEQFF
TRBV27,15,TRBJ2-1,CASSLMSVSYNEQFF
TRBV28,13,TRBJ1-4,CASSLGGRQNLFF
TRBV5-5,15,TRBJ2-2,CASSIYREHTGELFF
TRBV7-3,16,TRBJ2-6,CASSSGHFSGANVLTF
TRBV7-9,15,TRBJ2-3,CASSPIAGSTDTQYF
TRBV3-1/TRBV3-2,15,TRBJ2-1,CASSPLAGGLREQFF
TRBV6-5,13,TRBJ1-5,CASNAYSNQPQHF
TRBV21-1,15,TRBJ1-6,CASSKGGRSGAPLHF
TRBV2,14,TRBJ2-1,CALRRGSSYNEQFF
TRBV5-1,12,TRBJ2-3,CASSYQTDTQYF
TRBV5-1,16,TRBJ2-2,CASSLAGNGDTGELFF
TRBV5-1,15,TRBJ2-7,CASSTPLAGEGEQYF
TRBV2,14,TRBJ1-5,CASSEAQTSQPQHF
TRBV3-1/TRBV3-2,13,TRBJ2-7,CASSPGFYYEQYF
TRBV9,14,TRBJ2-2,CASSETGDTGELFF
TRBV28,14,TRBJ2-7,CASSLAGTGYEQYF
TRBV2,13,TRBJ1-2,CASSAGQGPGYTF
TRBV28,11,TRBJ1-2,CASSFIRGYTF
TRBV13,14,TRBJ1-2,CASSQQDRYYGYTF
TRBV29-1,14,TRBJ1-2,CSVSADQGTSGYTF
TRBV7-3,14,TRBJ2-1,CASSSDRGRNEQFF
TRBV19,14,TRBJ1-1,CASSTYTQNTEAFF
TRBV4-1,15,TRBJ1-1,CASSQRTELNTEAFF
TRBV15,15,TRBJ1-2,CATSRDARNNYGYTF